Each of the 22 T cell receptor beta chains below was sequenced from the same sample in a study of T cell responses to AZD1222 COVID-19 vaccine. Sequenced by immunoSEQ multiplex PCR; TCRdb stores in-frame clones only, minus some. The table includes about 120,000 clones, approximately 86% detected once. The specimen comprised peripheral blood, sampled 28 days after the second AZD1222 dose. The source is an adult who received the AZD1222 COVID-19 vaccine.

This chain links TRBV6-5 with TRBJ1-5; D not certain. Between the trimmed V and J ends, which lost 5 bases and 2 bases, there was a span of 7 bases. The length of the CDR3 is 13 residues. Germline V gene sequence: CDR1 MNHEY, CDR2 SVGAGI. CDR3 nucleotide sequence: TGTGCCAGCAGTCCAGTTGGCAATCAGCCCCAGCATTTT. It codes for CASSPVGNQPQHF.

The CDR3, as DNA: TGCGCCAGCAGCTTCTGGGGGGGGCTTTCCTCCTACAATGAGCAGTTCTTC. Translating gives CASSFWGGLSSYNEQFF. V gene TRBV5-1 combines with J gene TRBJ2-1, with D possibly TRBD2 on 7 matching bases. This CDR3 has 17 amino acids. Trimming took off 2 bases at V and 0 bases at J, with 15 bases between the two ends. Germline V CDR1 and CDR2: SGHRS, YFSETQ.

The rearrangement joins TRBV4-1 to TRBJ2-7; D remains unclear. Looked up from germline, CDR1 is MGHRA and CDR2 is YSYEKL. The CDR3 consists of 15 residues. Trimming took off 1 base at V and 3 bases at J, with 13 bases between the two ends. CDR3 in amino acids: CASSQVPGEFYEQYF. CDR3 coding DNA: TGCGCCAGCAGCCAAGTGCCAGGAGAATTCTACGAGCAGTACTTC.

This chain connects TRBV28 to TRBJ2-2, with 11 positions matching TRBD1. The CDR3 has 16 amino acids. Germline V gene data show CDR1 as MDHEN and CDR2 as SYDVKM. V was clipped by 6 bases and J by 7 bases; unmatched bases: 10. DNA of the CDR3: TGTGCCAGCAGGATACCGGGACAGGGGGAGGGCGGGGAGCTGTTTTTT. Protein: CASRIPGQGEGGELFF.

This clone has more than one count but fewer than ten. CDR3 protein: CASSIELQGRGYTF. Written as DNA, the CDR3 is TGTGCCAGTAGTATAGAACTACAGGGTCGGGGCTACACCTTC. The chain links TRBV19 to TRBJ1-2, with D tentatively TRBD1 (6 bases). Germline CDR1 and CDR2: LNHDA and SQIVND (reference sequence). The V end lost 0 bases, the J end lost 8 bases, and 13 bases lay between the germline ends. The CDR3 contains 14 residues.

The chain employs TRBV2 and TRBJ2-1; 14 positions agree with TRBD2. V gave up 8 bases and J gave up 8 bases; unmatched junction bases: 5. This CDR3 has 14 amino acids. Germline V lookup: CDR1 SNHLY, CDR2 FYNNEI. The CDR3 region is CASPGTSGSYEQFF. CDR3 in DNA: TGTGCCAGCCCCGGGACTAGCGGGAGCTATGAGCAGTTCTTC.

The chain couples TRBV5-8 to TRBJ1-3; a possible D gene is TRBD1 (5 bases). The CDR3 sequence is 15 residues long. The V and J ends lost 0 bases and 4 bases respectively, with 11 bases between them. The V gene's germline CDR1 is SGHTS and CDR2 YDEGEE. CDR3 region: CASSLVGTAGNTIYF. The DNA for the CDR3 is TGTGCCAGCAGCTTGGTCGGGACTGCCGGAAACACCATATATTTT.

The rearrangement joins TRBV11-3 to TRBJ1-1; 8 nucleotides align to TRBD1. Germline trimming cut 5 bases from V and 8 bases from J; bases unmatched to any gene: 13. This CDR3 is 15 amino acids long. In germline, CDR1 is SGHNT, CDR2 YENEEA. Written as DNA, the CDR3 is TGTGCCAGCAGCATCCAGGGGACAGGTGTAGAAGAAGCTTTCTTT. It translates to CASSIQGTGVEEAFF.

This clone was picked up a small number of times. The rearrangement uses TRBV28 and TRBJ2-5; no firm D call. The CDR3 is made up of 13 amino acids. The V end lost 6 bases, the J end lost 5 bases, and 13 bases lay between the germline ends. Per germline, CDR1 MDHEN and CDR2 SYDVKM. The DNA of the CDR3 is TGTGCCAGCAGGGGATGGGGAAGCGAGACCCAGTACTTC. It translates to CASRGWGSETQYF.

The chain uses TRBV29-1 and TRBJ2-7; D perhaps matches TRBD1 (5 bases). The V gene's germline CDR1 is SQVTM and CDR2 ANQGSEA. Between the trimmed V and J ends, which lost 7 bases and 1 base, there was a span of 11 bases. The CDR3 consists of 12 residues. The CDR3 DNA reads TGCAGCGCCCTCGCAGGGTCCTACGAGCAGTACTTC. Translated: CSALAGSYEQYF.

This clone has more than one count but fewer than ten. The chain is built from TRBV10-3 and TRBJ1-1; D not certain. The V gene's germline CDR1 is ENHRY and CDR2 SYGVKD. The CDR3 consists of 14 residues. V lost 2 bases, J lost 1 base, and 8 bases lay in between. CDR3 sequence reads: CAISEPTRNTEAFF. The CDR3 DNA sequence: TGTGCCATCAGTGAGCCTACAAGGAACACTGAAGCTTTCTTT.

This rearrangement joins TRBV4-3 to TRBJ2-7; 9 bases match TRBD2. Germline values: CDR1 LGHNA, CDR2 YSLEER. This CDR3 is built from 16 residues. The J segment lost 6 bases and the V segment lost 0 bases, leaving 9 bases of the junction unmatched. CDR3 in amino acids: CASSQDLGLASAEQYF. CDR3 nucleotides: TGCGCCAGCAGCCAAGATCTGGGACTAGCTTCGGCCGAGCAGTACTTC.

V and J are TRBV3-1 (or the pseudogene TRBV3-2) and TRBJ2-5, with D perhaps TRBD1 or TRBD2 (6 bases each). V lost 10 bases and J lost 1, with 19 bases in between. CDR1 and CDR2 from the germline V gene are LGHDT and YNNKEL (reference sequence). The CDR3 is 15 amino acids. CDR3 loop: CATQRGAGVQETQYF. CDR3 DNA sequence: TGTGCCACTCAAAGGGGGGCAGGTGTCCAAGAGACCCAGTACTTC.

The chain carries TRBV18 and TRBJ2-6; D not resolved. Trimming left V 3 bases short and J 1 base short, with 16 bases between. CDR1 KGHSH and CDR2 LQKENI come from the germline V gene. The length of the CDR3 is 18 residues. The CDR3 region is CASSPLSFAVSGANVLTF. In DNA, the CDR3 is TGTGCCAGCTCACCGTTGTCTTTCGCGGTTTCTGGGGCCAACGTCCTGACTTTC.

V usage is TRBV5-1 and J usage is TRBJ1-3, with 10 bases that match TRBD1. The CDR3 has 15 amino acids. Losses at the gene ends were 2 bases for V and 2 bases for J; bases not matched to a gene: 1. Germline V gene sequence: CDR1 SGHRS, CDR2 YFSETQ. CDR3 region: CASSFGQGAGNTIYF. DNA for the CDR3: TGCGCCAGCAGCTTTGGACAGGGGGCTGGAAACACCATATATTTT.

The J gene is TRBJ2-3, the V gene TRBV9; D possibly corresponds to TRBD2 (6 bases). The CDR3 consists of 16 residues. Germline loops: CDR1 SGDLS, CDR2 YYNGEE. V was shortened by 0 bases and J by 1 base, with 12 bases between the two germline ends. CDR3 amino acids: CASSVEASERTDTQYF. For the CDR3, the DNA is TGTGCCAGCAGCGTAGAGGCTAGCGAACGCACAGATACGCAGTATTTT.

The V and J genes are TRBV2 and TRBJ1-3; 9 positions match TRBD1. The CDR3 has 17 residues. The V gene's germline CDR1 is SNHLY and CDR2 FYNNEI. The ends lost 5 bases at V and 0 bases at J; junction bases unmatched: 8. This CDR3 reads CASSSRDRASSGNTIYF. CDR3 bases: TGTGCCAGCAGTTCCCGGGACAGGGCCTCCTCTGGAAACACCATATATTTT.

This clone turned up a few times. The chain employs TRBV6-1 and TRBJ2-7; D is unclear. The V end lost 2 bases, the J end lost 2 bases, and 13 bases lay between the germline ends. The length of the CDR3 is 15 residues. Germline V CDR1 and CDR2: MNHNS, SASEGT. CDR3 sequence reads: CASSEMGSQTYEQYF. The CDR3 DNA sequence: TGTGCCAGCAGTGAAATGGGCAGCCAGACCTACGAGCAGTACTTC.

This chain links TRBV19 with TRBJ1-5; 7 nucleotides agree with TRBD1. The germline V gene has CDR1 LNHDA and CDR2 SQIVND (reference sequence). V lost 3 bases and J lost 6; bases outside the gene matches: 8. The CDR3 spans 15 residues. The CDR3 DNA follows: TGTGCCAGTAGTATGAAGGGAACAGGGGCTCAGCCCCAGCATTTT. Its protein product is CASSMKGTGAQPQHF.

The table lists this clone with a few counts. V usage is TRBV4-3 and J usage is TRBJ1-6; 8 bases agree with TRBD1. The germline gives CDR1 LGHNA, CDR2 YSLEER. The CDR3 is made up of 14 amino acids. The junction had 3 bases not matched to a gene; V was cut back by 4 bases and J by 7 bases. As DNA, the CDR3 is TGCGCCAGCAGCCCCCGACAGGGGAATTCACCCCTCCACTTT. The encoded protein is CASSPRQGNSPLHF.

The J gene is TRBJ2-7, the V gene TRBV4-3, with D maybe TRBD1 (6 bases). CDR1 and CDR2 from the germline V gene are LGHNA and YSLEER. The CDR3 is 15 residues long. The ends were cut back, 0 bases at V and 1 base at J, with 10 bases in the middle. The CDR3 loop reads CASSQEARGSYEQYF. The CDR3 coding sequence is TGCGCCAGCAGCCAAGAGGCCAGGGGTTCCTACGAGCAGTACTTC.

The chain couples TRBV7-8 to TRBJ2-2; no clear D gene. Trimming shortened V by 2 bases and J by 4 bases, and 14 bases separated the two germline ends. CDR1 SGHVS and CDR2 FQNEAQ come from the germline V gene. The CDR3 runs to 16 residues. CDR3 nucleotides: TGTGCCAGCAGCTTAAGCGCGACCAGAAGCACCGGGGAGCTGTTTTTT. Translation gives CASSLSATRSTGELFF.